The 14 T cell receptor beta chains in this list originate from one sample, sequenced in a study of technical replicates of blood from several donors. Sequencing was performed with immunoSEQ multiplex PCR; in TCRdb, only in-frame clones are kept and a portion is missing. Of about 100,000 clones listed, 95% are singletons. Material for sequencing was T cells isolated from PBMCs. The receptors come from a human donor in good health.

The chain is built from TRBV7-8 and TRBJ1-5; TRBD1 agrees at 10 bases. V was clipped by 4 bases and J by 7 bases; unmatched bases: 4. The CDR3 covers 14 residues. The germline gives CDR1 SGHVS, CDR2 FQNEAQ. CDR3 region: CASSSDRGMQPQHF. For the CDR3, the DNA is TGTGCCAGCAGCTCGGACAGGGGGATGCAGCCCCAGCATTTT.

This clone was detected only once. V gene TRBV10-3 combines with J gene TRBJ1-2, with 9 positions matching TRBD1. CDR3 length: 14 amino acids. Germline CDR1 is ENHRY and CDR2 is SYGVKD. The ends lost 10 bases at V and 1 base at J; junction bases unmatched: 7. CDR3 DNA sequence: TGTGCCACTTCAACGGGACAGGGTAACTATGGCTACACCTTC. Protein sequence: CATSTGQGNYGYTF.

V usage is TRBV6-5 and J usage is TRBJ1-5, with D hard to call. CDR3 length: 15 residues. V was clipped by 7 bases and J by 4 bases, with 17 bases between them. Germline loops: CDR1 MNHEY, CDR2 SVGAGI. The CDR3 DNA reads as TGTGCCAGCACCCGAGCAAGCGGTTCAAATCAGCCCCAGCATTTT. Protein sequence: CASTRASGSNQPQHF.

The chain carries TRBV6-5 and TRBJ1-2, with TRBD1 as a possible D gene (5 bases). The CDR3 consists of 12 residues. V shed 5 bases and J shed 6 bases, with 10 bases lying between them. Germline lookup yields CDR1 MNHEY and CDR2 SVGAGI. The CDR3 DNA is TGTGCCAGCAGTCAAGGGGCCCATGGCTACACCTTC. Amino acid sequence: CASSQGAHGYTF.

The V gene is TRBV12-5, the J gene TRBJ1-1, with 8 bases identical to TRBD1. Trimming took 2 bases from V and 5 from J; bases not matched to a gene: 13. Germline CDR1 and CDR2: LGHNT and FRNRAP. The CDR3 extends over 17 amino acids. The CDR3 nucleotides are TGTGCTAGTGGTTTGAAGGTTGGGCAGGGGGCGCGTACTGAAGCTTTCTTT. It is translated as CASGLKVGQGARTEAFF. The complete variable domain, with remaining parts taken from reference TRBV12-5 and TRBJ1-1, reads DARVTQTPRHKVTEMGQEVTMRCQPILGHNTVFWYRQTMMQGLELLAYFRNRAPLDDSGMPKDRFSAEMPDATLATLKIQPSEPRDSAVYFCASGLKVGQGARTEAFFGQGTRLTVV.

The rearrangement joins TRBV4-1 to TRBJ1-2; D is unresolved. Trimming removed 1 base at V and 7 bases at J, with 10 bases between. Germline lookup yields CDR1 MGHRA and CDR2 YSYEKL. CDR3 length: 13 residues. This CDR3 is CASSQGQEAGYTF. CDR3 bases: TGCGCCAGCAGCCAAGGCCAGGAGGCTGGCTACACCTTC.

V and J are TRBV11-2 and TRBJ1-5; possible D gene TRBD1, 6 bases. Trimming took 3 bases from V and 3 from J, leaving 9 bases between them. The CDR3 contains 14 residues. Germline loops: CDR1 SGHAT, CDR2 FQNNGV. CDR3 sequence reads: CASSLDSYNQPQHF. In DNA form, the CDR3 reads TGTGCCAGCAGCTTGGACAGTTACAATCAGCCCCAGCATTTT.

V gene TRBV5-1 combines with J gene TRBJ1-4; possible D gene TRBD1, 6 bases. Trimming took 4 bases from V and 8 from J, leaving 21 bases between them. CDR3 size: 16 residues. From germline, CDR1 is SGHRS and CDR2 YFSETQ. CDR3 in DNA: TGCGCCAGCAGCCCCTCTGGACAGTTCGCTCAAGAAAAACTGTTTTTT. The encoded protein is CASSPSGQFAQEKLFF.

The J gene is TRBJ2-1, the V gene TRBV19, with TRBD2 identical over 7 bases. The germline V gene has CDR1 LNHDA and CDR2 SQIVND (reference sequence). CDR3 length: 14 amino acids. J was trimmed by 10 bases and V by 7 bases; bases with no gene match: 13. The CDR3 bases are TGTGCCAGTATTGAAGCGGGGACCGGGGGAGAGCAGTTCTTC. It translates to CASIEAGTGGEQFF.

This CDR3 reads CASSLRRQTSTDTQYF. CDR3 nucleotide sequence: TGTGCCAGCAGTTTACGCCGACAGACTAGCACAGATACGCAGTATTTT. The chain combines TRBV28 with TRBJ2-3, with D tentatively TRBD1 (5 bases). The germline V gene encodes CDR1 MDHEN and CDR2 SYDVKM. The CDR3 totals 16 residues. Between the trimmed V and J ends, which lost 2 bases and 0 bases, there was a span of 12 bases. The full variable domain, in which reference TRBV28 and TRBJ2-3 provide the parts outside the CDR3, is DVKVTQSSRYLVKRTGEKVFLECVQDMDHENMFWYRQDPGLGLRLIYFSYDVKMKEKGDIPEGYSVSREKKERFSLILESASTNQTSMYLCASSLRRQTSTDTQYFGPGTRLTVL.

This clone was seen once. V gene TRBV19 combines with J gene TRBJ2-7; TRBD1 might be the D (6 bases). The CDR3 consists of 14 residues. Trimming took 3 bases from V and 5 from J, leaving 14 bases between them. In germline, CDR1 is LNHDA, CDR2 SQIVND (reference sequence). This CDR3 reads CASSINRDKNEQYF. The CDR3 nucleotides are TGTGCCAGTAGTATCAACAGGGACAAGAACGAGCAGTACTTC. Filled out from reference TRBV19 and TRBJ2-7, the complete variable domain reads DGGITQSPKYLFRKEGQNVTLSCEQNLNHDAMYWYRQDPGQGLRLIYYSQIVNDFQKGDIAEGYSVSREKKESFPLTVTSAQKNPTAFYLCASSINRDKNEQYFGPGTRLTVT.

The chain joins TRBV14 to TRBJ2-2, with no clear D. Trimming took off 4 bases at V and 1 base at J, with 10 bases between the two ends. The CDR3 is 15 amino acids. Germline CDR1 reads SGHDN; CDR2 reads FVKESK. The CDR3 DNA reads as TGTGCCAGCAGCCCTATTACCCTGAACACCGGGGAGCTGTTTTTT. Encoded protein: CASSPITLNTGELFF. The variable domain in full, completed from reference TRBV14 and TRBJ2-2, reads EAGVTQFPSHSVIEKGQTVTLRCDPISGHDNLYWYRRVMGKEIKFLLHFVKESKQDESGMPNNRFLAERTGGTYSTLKVQPAELEDSGVYFCASSPITLNTGELFFGEGSRLTVL.

CDR3 in amino acids: CASSESGNEQFF. In DNA form, the CDR3 reads TGTGCCAGCAGTGAGTCCGGGAATGAGCAGTTCTTC. The rearrangement uses TRBV2 and TRBJ2-1; no clear D. This CDR3 spans 12 amino acids. The V gene lost 3 bases and the J gene lost 7 bases, with 7 bases spanning the gap. The germline V gene encodes CDR1 SNHLY and CDR2 FYNNEI.

The chain carries TRBV6-1 and TRBJ2-3, with TRBD2 matching over 7 bases. Trimming took 8 bases from V and 2 from J; bases not matched to a gene: 10. This CDR3 spans 15 amino acids. Germline CDR1 is MNHNS and CDR2 is SASEGT. CDR3: CASREESTNTDTQYF. CDR3 in DNA: TGTGCCAGCCGGGAGGAGTCTACCAACACAGATACGCAGTATTTT.